The source of this TCR beta chain is a study of T cells in Graves' hyperthyroidism and ophthalmopathy. Whole-study findings and limits: A median around 6 months before onset, the model predicted ophthalmopathy.

Amplified TCR beta CDR3 regions derived from RNA transcripts. During a first-round RT-PCR of the TCR CDR3, the HTBI primer set was used. TCRdb re-called the multiplex PCR reads with MiXCR, one entry per CDR3 protein. The data hold some 760,000 distinct CDR3 sequences, with about 14% observed a single time. The sample holds one count of this clonotype. Its specificity is unknown. Germline assignment: CDR1 MNHEY and CDR2 SVGAGI. The CDR3 length is 16 residues. Trimming stripped 2 bases from V and 1 base from J, with 14 bases between. The sequenced sample consisted of blood. The sequence derives from a woman younger than 30 with Graves' hyperthyroidism. V usage is TRBV6-5 and J usage is TRBJ1-1; TRBD1 might be the D (5 bases). The CDR3 region is CASSYVGGTSNTEAFF. The CDR3 DNA follows: TGTGCCAGCAGTTACGTCGGGGGGACCTCGAACACTGAAGCTTTCTTT.